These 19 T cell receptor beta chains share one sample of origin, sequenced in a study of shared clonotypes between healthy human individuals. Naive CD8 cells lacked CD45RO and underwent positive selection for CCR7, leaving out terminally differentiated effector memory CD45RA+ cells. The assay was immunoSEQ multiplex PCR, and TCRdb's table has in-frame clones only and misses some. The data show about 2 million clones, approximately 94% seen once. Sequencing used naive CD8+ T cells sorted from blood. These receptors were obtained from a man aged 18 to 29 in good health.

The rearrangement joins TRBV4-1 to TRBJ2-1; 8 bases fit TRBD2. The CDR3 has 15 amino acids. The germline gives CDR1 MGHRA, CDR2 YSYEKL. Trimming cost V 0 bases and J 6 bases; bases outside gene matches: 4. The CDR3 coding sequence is TGCGCCAGCAGCCAAGAGACCGGGGGGGCCAATGAGCAGTTCTTC. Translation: CASSQETGGANEQFF.

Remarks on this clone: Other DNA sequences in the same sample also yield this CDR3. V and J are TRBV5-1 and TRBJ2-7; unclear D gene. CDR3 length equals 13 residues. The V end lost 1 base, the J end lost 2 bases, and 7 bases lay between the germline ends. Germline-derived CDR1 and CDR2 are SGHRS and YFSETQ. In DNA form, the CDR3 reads TGCGCCAGCAGCTTGAACTCGGCCTACGAGCAGTACTTC. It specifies CASSLNSAYEQYF.

For the CDR3, the DNA is TGTGCCAGCAGCTTCGTAGCGGGAGTACTCACAGATACGCAGTATTTT. Its translation is CASSFVAGVLTDTQYF. V and J are TRBV11-2 and TRBJ2-3; 9 bases line up with TRBD2. Germline lookup yields CDR1 SGHAT and CDR2 FQNNGV. V dropped 3 bases and J dropped 2; count of bases not matched to a gene: 6. This CDR3 comprises 16 residues.

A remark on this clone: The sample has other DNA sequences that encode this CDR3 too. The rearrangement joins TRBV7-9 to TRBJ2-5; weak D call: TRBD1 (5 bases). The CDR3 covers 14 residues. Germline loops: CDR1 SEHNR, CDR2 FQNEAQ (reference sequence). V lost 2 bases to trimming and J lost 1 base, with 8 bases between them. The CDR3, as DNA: TGTGCCAGCAGCTTACCGACAGTCCAAGAGACCCAGTACTTC. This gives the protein CASSLPTVQETQYF.

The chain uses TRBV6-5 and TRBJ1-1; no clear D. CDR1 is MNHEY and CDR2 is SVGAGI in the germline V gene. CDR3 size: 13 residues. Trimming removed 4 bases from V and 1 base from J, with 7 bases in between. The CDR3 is CASSWEGNTEAFF. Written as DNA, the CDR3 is TGTGCCAGCAGTTGGGAGGGGAACACTGAAGCTTTCTTT.

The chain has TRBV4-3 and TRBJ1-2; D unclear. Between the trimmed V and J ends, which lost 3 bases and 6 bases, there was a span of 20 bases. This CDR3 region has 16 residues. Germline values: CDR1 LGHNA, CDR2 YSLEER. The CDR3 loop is CASSQLTASEDDGYTF. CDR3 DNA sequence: TGCGCCAGCAGCCAGCTAACCGCGAGCGAAGACGATGGCTACACCTTC.

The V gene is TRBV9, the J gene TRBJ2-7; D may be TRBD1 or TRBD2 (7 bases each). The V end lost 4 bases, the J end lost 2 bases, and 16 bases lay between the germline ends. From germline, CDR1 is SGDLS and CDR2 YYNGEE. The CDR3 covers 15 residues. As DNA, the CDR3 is TGTGCCAGCAGCCCAGGGGGGGACCCTACCTACGAGCAGTACTTC. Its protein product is CASSPGGDPTYEQYF.

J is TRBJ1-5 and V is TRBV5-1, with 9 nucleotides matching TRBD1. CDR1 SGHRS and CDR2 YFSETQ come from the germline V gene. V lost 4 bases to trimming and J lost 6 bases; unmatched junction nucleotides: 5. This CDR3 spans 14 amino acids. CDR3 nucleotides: TGCGCCAGCAGCCCGGGGACAGGGTTTCAGCCCCAGCATTTT. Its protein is CASSPGTGFQPQHF.

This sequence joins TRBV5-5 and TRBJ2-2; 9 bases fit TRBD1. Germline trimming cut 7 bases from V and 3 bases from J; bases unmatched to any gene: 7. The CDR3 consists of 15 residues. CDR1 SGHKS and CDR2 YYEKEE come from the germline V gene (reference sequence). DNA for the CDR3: TGTGCCAGCGTTACCGGGACAGGGTACACCGGGGAGCTGTTTTTT. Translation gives CASVTGTGYTGELFF.

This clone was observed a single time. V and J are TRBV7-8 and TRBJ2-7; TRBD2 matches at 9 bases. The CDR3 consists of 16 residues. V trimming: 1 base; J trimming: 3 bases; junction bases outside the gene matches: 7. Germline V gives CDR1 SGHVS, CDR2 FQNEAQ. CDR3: CASSLGVSGGDYEQYF. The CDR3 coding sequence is TGTGCCAGCAGCTTAGGGGTTAGCGGGGGAGACTACGAGCAGTACTTC.

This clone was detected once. DNA for the CDR3: TGTGCCAGTACCATAGTACCGGGACACCGGAACACTGAAGCTTTCTTT. Translating gives CASTIVPGHRNTEAFF. The V call is TRBV19, the J call TRBJ1-1; weak D call: TRBD1 (6 bases). The CDR3 has 16 residues. V dropped 7 bases and J dropped 1 base, with 19 bases sitting between them. The germline V gene has CDR1 LNHDA and CDR2 SQIVND (reference sequence).

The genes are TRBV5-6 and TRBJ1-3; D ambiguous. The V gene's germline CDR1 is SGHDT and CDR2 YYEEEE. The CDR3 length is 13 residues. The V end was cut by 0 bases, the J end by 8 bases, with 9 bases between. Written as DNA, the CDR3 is TGTGCCAGCAGCTTGGCCGGGTTCGACACCATATATTTT. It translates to CASSLAGFDTIYF.

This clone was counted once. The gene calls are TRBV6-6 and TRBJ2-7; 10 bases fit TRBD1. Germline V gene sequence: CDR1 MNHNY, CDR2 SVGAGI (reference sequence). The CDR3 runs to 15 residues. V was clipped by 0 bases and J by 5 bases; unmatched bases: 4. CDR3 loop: CASSYSRDRGNEQYF. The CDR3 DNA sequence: TGTGCCAGCAGTTACTCCCGGGACAGGGGTAACGAGCAGTACTTC.

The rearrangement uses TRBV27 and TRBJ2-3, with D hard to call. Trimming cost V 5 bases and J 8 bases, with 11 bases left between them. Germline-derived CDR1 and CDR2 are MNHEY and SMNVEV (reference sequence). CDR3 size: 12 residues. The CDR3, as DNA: TGTGCCAGCAGTCCCCATCCAGGTACGCAGTATTTT. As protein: CASSPHPGTQYF.

This CDR3 is CASSDWGSTEAFF. The CDR3 DNA sequence: TGTGCCAGCAGTGACTGGGGGAGTACTGAAGCTTTCTTT. The rearrangement uses TRBV6-1 and TRBJ1-1; tentatively, D is TRBD1 (5 bases). The CDR3 spans 13 residues. CDR1 and CDR2 from the germline V gene are MNHNS and SASEGT. V gave up 3 bases and J gave up 5 bases, with 10 bases separating them.

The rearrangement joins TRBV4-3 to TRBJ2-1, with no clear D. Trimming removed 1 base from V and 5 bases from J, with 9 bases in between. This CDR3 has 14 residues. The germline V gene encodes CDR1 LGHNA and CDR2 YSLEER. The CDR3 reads CASSQALGHNEQFF. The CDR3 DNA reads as TGCGCCAGCAGCCAAGCACTTGGCCACAATGAGCAGTTCTTC.

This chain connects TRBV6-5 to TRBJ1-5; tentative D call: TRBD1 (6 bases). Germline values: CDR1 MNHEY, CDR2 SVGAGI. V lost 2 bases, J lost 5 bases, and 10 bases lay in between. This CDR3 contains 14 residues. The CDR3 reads CASSYTGSDQPQHF. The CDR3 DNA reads TGTGCCAGCAGTTACACAGGGAGCGATCAGCCCCAGCATTTT.

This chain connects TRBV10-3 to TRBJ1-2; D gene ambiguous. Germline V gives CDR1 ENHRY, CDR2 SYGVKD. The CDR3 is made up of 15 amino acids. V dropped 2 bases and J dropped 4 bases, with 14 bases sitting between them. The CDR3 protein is CAISEGSDGLYGYTF. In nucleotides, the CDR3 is TGTGCCATCAGTGAGGGCTCGGACGGACTCTATGGCTACACCTTC.

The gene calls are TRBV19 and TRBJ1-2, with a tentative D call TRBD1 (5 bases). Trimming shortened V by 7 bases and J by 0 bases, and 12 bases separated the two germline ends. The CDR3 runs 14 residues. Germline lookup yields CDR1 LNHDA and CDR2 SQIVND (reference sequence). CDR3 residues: CASKSGDANYGYTF. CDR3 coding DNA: TGTGCCAGTAAATCGGGGGACGCTAACTATGGCTACACCTTC.